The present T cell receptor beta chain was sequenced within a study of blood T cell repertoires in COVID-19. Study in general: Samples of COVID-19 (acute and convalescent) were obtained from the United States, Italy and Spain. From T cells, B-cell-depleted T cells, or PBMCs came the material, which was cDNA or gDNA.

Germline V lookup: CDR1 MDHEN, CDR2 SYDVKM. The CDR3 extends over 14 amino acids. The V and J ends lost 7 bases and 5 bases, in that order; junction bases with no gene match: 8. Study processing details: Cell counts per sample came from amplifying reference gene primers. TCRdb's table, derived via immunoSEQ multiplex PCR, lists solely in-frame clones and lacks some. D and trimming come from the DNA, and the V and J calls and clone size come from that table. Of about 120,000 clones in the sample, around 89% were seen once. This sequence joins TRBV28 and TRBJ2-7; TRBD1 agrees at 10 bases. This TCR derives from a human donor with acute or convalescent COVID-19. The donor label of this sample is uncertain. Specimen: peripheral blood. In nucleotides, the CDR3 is TGTGCCAGCACCTTGCGGGACAGGGGACACGAGCAGTACTTC. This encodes CASTLRDRGHEQYF.